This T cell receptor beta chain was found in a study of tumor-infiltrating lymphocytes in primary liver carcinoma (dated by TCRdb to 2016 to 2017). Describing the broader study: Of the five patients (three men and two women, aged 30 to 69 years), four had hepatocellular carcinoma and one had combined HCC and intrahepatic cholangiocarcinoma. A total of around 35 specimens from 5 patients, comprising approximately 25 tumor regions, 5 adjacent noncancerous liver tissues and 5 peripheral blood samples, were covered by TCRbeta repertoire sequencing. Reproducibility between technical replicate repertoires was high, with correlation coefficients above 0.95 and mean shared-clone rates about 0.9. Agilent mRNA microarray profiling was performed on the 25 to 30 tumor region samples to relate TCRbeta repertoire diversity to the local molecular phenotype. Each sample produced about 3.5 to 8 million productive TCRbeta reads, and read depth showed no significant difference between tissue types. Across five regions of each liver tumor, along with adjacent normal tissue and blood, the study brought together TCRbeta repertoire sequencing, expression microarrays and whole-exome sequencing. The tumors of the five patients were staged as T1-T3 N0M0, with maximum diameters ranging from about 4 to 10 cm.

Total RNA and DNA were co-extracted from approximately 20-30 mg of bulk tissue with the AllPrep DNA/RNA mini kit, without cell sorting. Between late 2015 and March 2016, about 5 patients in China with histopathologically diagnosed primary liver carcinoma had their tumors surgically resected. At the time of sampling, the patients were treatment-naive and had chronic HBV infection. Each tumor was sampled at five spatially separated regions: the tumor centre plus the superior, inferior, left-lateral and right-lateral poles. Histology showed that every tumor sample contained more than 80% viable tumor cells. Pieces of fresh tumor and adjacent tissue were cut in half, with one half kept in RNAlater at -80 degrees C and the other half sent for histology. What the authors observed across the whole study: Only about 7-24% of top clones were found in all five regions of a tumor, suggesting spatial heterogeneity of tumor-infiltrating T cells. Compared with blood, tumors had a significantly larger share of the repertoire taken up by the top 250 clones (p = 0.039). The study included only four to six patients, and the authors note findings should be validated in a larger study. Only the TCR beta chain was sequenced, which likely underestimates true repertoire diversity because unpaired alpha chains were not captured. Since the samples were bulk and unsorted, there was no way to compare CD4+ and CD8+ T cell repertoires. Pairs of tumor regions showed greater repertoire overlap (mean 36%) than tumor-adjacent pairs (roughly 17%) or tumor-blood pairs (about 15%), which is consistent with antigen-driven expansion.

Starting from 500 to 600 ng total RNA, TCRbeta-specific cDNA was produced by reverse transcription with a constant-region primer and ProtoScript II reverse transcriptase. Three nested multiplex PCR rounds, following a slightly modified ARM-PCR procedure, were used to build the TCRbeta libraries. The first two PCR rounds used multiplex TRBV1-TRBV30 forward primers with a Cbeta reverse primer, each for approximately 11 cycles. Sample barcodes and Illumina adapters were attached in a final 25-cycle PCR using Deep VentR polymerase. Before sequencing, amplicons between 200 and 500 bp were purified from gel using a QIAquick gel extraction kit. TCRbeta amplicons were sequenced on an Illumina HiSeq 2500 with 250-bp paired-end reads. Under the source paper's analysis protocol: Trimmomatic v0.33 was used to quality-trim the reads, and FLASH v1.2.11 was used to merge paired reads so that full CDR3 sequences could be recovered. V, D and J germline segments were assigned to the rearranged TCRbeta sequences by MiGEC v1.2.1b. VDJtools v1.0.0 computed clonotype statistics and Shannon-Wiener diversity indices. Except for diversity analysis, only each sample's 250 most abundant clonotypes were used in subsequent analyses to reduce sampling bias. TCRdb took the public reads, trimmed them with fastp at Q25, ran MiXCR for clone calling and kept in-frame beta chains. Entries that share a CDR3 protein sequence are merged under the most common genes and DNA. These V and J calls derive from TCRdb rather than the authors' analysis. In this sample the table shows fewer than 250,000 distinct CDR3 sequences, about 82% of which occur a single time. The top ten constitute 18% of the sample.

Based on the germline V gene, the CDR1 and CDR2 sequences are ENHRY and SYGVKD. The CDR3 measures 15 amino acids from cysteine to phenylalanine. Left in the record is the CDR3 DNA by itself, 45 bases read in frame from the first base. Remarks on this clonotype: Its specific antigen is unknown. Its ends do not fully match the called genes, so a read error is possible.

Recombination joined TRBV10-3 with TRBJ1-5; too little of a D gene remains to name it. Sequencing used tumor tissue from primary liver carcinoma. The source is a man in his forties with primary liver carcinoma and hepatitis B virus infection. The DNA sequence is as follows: TGTGCCATCCTAAGTTCAGAGGGCGGAGATCAGCCGCAGCATTTT. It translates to CAILSSEGGDQPQHF.